This T cell receptor (beta chain) was found in a study of T cells in tumors after PD-1 blockade. Study summary: Some patients also took daily vismodegib 150 mg during anti-PD-1 treatment. General observations from the study: Peripheral recruitment is suggested, as some novel exhausted tumor clones were in pre-treatment blood.

This CDR3 comprises 13 residues. The ends were cut back, 7 bases at V and 0 bases at J, with 8 bases in the middle. Per the germline V gene, CDR1 is SNHLY and CDR2 is FYNNEI. Data came from immunoSEQ multiplex PCR; TCRdb stores just in-frame clones and leaves some out. The sample yields tens of thousands of clones, roughly 78% seen once. Of note for this clone: Its specificity is unknown.

Material: PBMCs, obtained before anti-PD-1 treatment. The chain employs TRBV2 and TRBJ2-3; D unclear. The TCR sequence derives from a human donor with basal cell carcinoma. This chain's CDR3 is CASTLLSTDTQYF. In nucleotides, the CDR3 is TGTGCCAGCACCCTTCTCAGCACAGATACGCAGTATTTT. Complete variable domain (other parts from reference TRBV2 and TRBJ2-3): EPEVTQTPSHQVTQMGQEVILRCVPISNHLYFYWYRQILGQKVEFLVSFYNNEISEKSEIFDDQFSVERPDGSNFTLKIRSTKLEDSAMYFCASTLLSTDTQYFGPGTRLTVL.